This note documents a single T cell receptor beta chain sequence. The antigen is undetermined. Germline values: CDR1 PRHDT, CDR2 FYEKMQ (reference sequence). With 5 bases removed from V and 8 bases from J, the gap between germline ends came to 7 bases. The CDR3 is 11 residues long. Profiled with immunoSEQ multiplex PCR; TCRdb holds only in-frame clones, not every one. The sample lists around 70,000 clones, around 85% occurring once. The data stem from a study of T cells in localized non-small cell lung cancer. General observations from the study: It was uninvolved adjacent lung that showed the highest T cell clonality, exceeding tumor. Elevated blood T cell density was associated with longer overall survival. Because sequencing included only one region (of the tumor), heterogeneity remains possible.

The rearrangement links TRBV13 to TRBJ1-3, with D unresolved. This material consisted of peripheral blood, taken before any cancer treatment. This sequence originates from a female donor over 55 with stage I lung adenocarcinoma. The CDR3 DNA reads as TGTGCCAGCAGCGTTGGGGACACCATATATTTT. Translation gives CASSVGDTIYF.